This TCR beta chain comes out of a study of shared clonotypes between healthy human individuals. Study overall: The donor group consisted of a couple of women and a few men, aged 18 to 49.

On this clone itself: Its specificity is not known.

Study conclusions and caveats: Generally, estimated richness proved larger in naive subsets than it did in memory subsets. An effect of sequencing depth on clonotype sharing among donors was expected. In a handful of donors, approximately 5% of naive CD4 clonotypes appeared in common.

Repertoires were generated with immunoSEQ multiplex PCR, while TCRdb's copy carries only in-frame clones and drops some. The table records about 710,000 clones, roughly 72% of them present only once. The length of the CDR3 is 16 residues. Trimming took 4 bases from V and 4 from J, leaving 20 bases between them. Germline V gene lookup returns CDR1 MGHRA and CDR2 YSYEKL. The TCR originated in a woman in her thirties in good health. The chain joins TRBV4-1 to TRBJ2-7, with D tentatively TRBD1 (6 bases). Sequencing was carried out using memory CD4+ T cells sorted from blood. Subset indicated: CD45RA-negative fraction. CDR3 DNA: TGCGCCAGCAGCCTCGACCGAACAGGGCAACTGTACGAGCAGTACTTC. It specifies CASSLDRTGQLYEQYF.